Below are 17 T cell receptor beta chains sequenced from a single sample in a study of response to subunit inactivated influenza vaccine. TCRdb called the RT-PCR reads again in MiXCR, with one record for every CDR3 protein. This sample carries more than 200,000 distinct CDR3 sequences, 12% of them seen once, and the ten largest clones take 7.8%. Material: non-naive T cells sorted from PBMCs, obtained 14 to 15 days before vaccination. Receptors were obtained from a man between 50 and 59 years old who received an inactivated influenza vaccine.

This chain connects TRBV4-1 to TRBJ1-3; D is ambiguous. CDR3 length equals 15 residues. Trimming took off 0 bases at V and 3 bases at J, with 9 bases between the two ends. Germline CDR1 MGHRA, CDR2 YSYEKL. As DNA, the CDR3 is TGCGCCAGCAGCCAAGAACCCACGTATGGAAACACCATATATTTT. Translated: CASSQEPTYGNTIYF.

This clonotype has a handful of counts. The V gene is TRBV25-1, the J gene TRBJ1-2; D gene ambiguous. The CDR3 consists of 14 residues. V was shortened by 2 bases and J by 8 bases, with 15 bases between the two germline ends. Germline V gives CDR1 MGHDK, CDR2 SYGVNS. Written as DNA, the CDR3 is TGTGCCAGCAGTGAAAGGACCGGGCGCAAAGGCTACACCTTC. Protein sequence: CASSERTGRKGYTF.

This chain uses TRBV14 with TRBJ2-4; tentative D call: TRBD1 (6 bases). Looked up from germline, CDR1 is SGHDN and CDR2 is FVKESK. V was pared by 1 base and J by 14 bases, with 15 bases between. CDR3 size: 13 residues. CDR3 in amino acids: CASSQAQDSNKYF. CDR3 in DNA: TGTGCCAGCAGCCAAGCCCAGGACAGTAATAAGTACTTC.

This clonotype was seen ten or more times. This rearrangement joins TRBV20-1 to TRBJ1-1; 7 bases fit TRBD1. The CDR3 extends over 14 amino acids. With V trimmed by 3 bases and J by 4 bases, 8 bases remained unmatched. CDR1 DFQATT and CDR2 SNEGSKA come from the germline V gene (reference sequence). The CDR3 sequence: CSASRDTGATEAFF. The CDR3 DNA is TGCAGTGCTAGTAGGGATACAGGGGCCACTGAAGCTTTCTTT.

In its sample, this clonotype was seen many times. The chain uses TRBV7-2 and TRBJ2-5; 7 bases fit TRBD2. V dropped 4 bases and J dropped 3; count of bases not matched to a gene: 14. Germline CDR1 reads SGHTA; CDR2 reads FQGNSA. The CDR3 spans 17 residues. CDR3 protein: CASSSTYIWSGEETQYF. The CDR3 nucleotides are TGTGCCAGCAGCTCCACGTATATTTGGAGCGGGGAAGAGACCCAGTACTTC.

This clonotype was detected many times. This chain links TRBV2 with TRBJ2-1; maybe TRBD2 (7 bases). Trimming left V 5 bases short and J 8 bases short, with 16 bases between. Looked up from germline, CDR1 is SNHLY and CDR2 is FYNNEI. This CDR3 is built from 14 residues. In DNA form, the CDR3 reads TGTGCCAGCAGTAGAGGGGGAGGGTTATATGAGCAGTTCTTC. This translates into CASSRGGGLYEQFF. Combining the CDR3 with reference TRBV2 and TRBJ2-1 gives the whole variable domain EPEVTQTPSHQVTQMGQEVILRCVPISNHLYFYWYRQILGQKVEFLVSFYNNEISEKSEIFDDQFSVERPDGSNFTLKIRSTKLEDSAMYFCASSRGGGLYEQFFGPGTRLTVL.

This clonotype was picked up a small number of times. This chain connects TRBV2 to TRBJ2-3, with 10 bases fitting TRBD2. The V gene end was trimmed by 11 bases and the J gene end by 1 base; junction bases not matched to a gene: 21. The CDR3 sequence is 19 residues long. Germline CDR1 reads SNHLY; CDR2 reads FYNNEI. DNA of the CDR3: TGTGCCTGCTGTTTTTTTCCTAGCGGGAGACGGGATCGCACAGATACGCAGTATTTT. Its protein product is CACCFFPSGRRDRTDTQYF. The full variable domain, its missing parts supplied by reference TRBV2 and TRBJ2-3, is EPEVTQTPSHQVTQMGQEVILRCVPISNHLYFYWYRQILGQKVEFLVSFYNNEISEKSEIFDDQFSVERPDGSNFTLKIRSTKLEDSAMYFCACCFFPSGRRDRTDTQYFGPGTRLTVL.

This clonotype was seen a handful of times. The V call is TRBV13, the J call TRBJ1-5; D gene uncertain. From germline, CDR1 is PRHDT and CDR2 FYEKMQ (reference sequence). The CDR3 extends over 21 amino acids. Trimming removed 7 bases from V and 0 bases from J, with 31 bases in between. The CDR3 spells CASIIKSRIEPPNYSNQPQHF. In DNA, the CDR3 is TGTGCCAGCATCATAAAATCCCGGATCGAACCGCCAAATTATAGCAATCAGCCCCAGCATTTT.

V gene TRBV7-2 combines with J gene TRBJ2-7; 8 bases align to TRBD2. The CDR3 has 14 residues. The V gene's germline CDR1 is SGHTA and CDR2 FQGNSA. V lost 4 bases and J lost 2; bases outside the gene matches: 4. CDR3: CASSSTSGPYEQYF. The CDR3 region has the DNA TGTGCCAGCAGCTCCACTAGCGGCCCCTACGAGCAGTACTTC. Full variable domain (remainder filled in from reference TRBV7-2 and TRBJ2-7): GAGVSQSPSNKVTEKGKDVELRCDPISGHTALYWYRQSLGQGLEFLIYFQGNSAPDKSGLPSDRFSAERTGGSVSTLTIQRTQQEDSAVYLCASSSTSGPYEQYFGPGTRLTVT.

As regards this clonotype: One end of the junction is discordant with germline, which a read error may explain. This sequence joins TRBV20-1 and TRBJ2-7, with D perhaps TRBD2 (5 bases). The germline gives CDR1 DFQATT, CDR2 SNEGSKA (reference sequence). CDR3 length: 14 amino acids. The CDR3 nucleotides are TGCTGTGCTAGACGCCCCGGGGTATCCTACGAGCAGTACTTC. It yields the protein CCARRPGVSYEQYF.

The genes are TRBV19 and TRBJ2-1; 9 bases line up with TRBD1. Germline trimming cut 7 bases from V and 12 bases from J; bases unmatched to any gene: 10. Germline values: CDR1 LNHDA, CDR2 SQIVND (reference sequence). CDR3 length: 13 residues. This chain's CDR3 is CASTSTGGVGQFF. CDR3 DNA: TGTGCCAGTACCAGCACAGGGGGCGTTGGGCAGTTCTTC.

Only a few counts were recorded for this clonotype. The V gene is TRBV4-2, the J gene TRBJ2-7, with D possibly being TRBD2 (6 bases). Germline V gene data show CDR1 as LGHNA and CDR2 as YNFKEQ. The CDR3 runs to 15 residues. Deletions cut 1 base from V and 1 base from J, with 11 bases between. The DNA for the CDR3 is TGTGCCAGCAGCCAAGGACATGGGGGGTCCTACGAGCAGTACTTC. Amino acid sequence: CASSQGHGGSYEQYF.

V is TRBV7-9 and J is TRBJ2-5; 8 bases are a match to TRBD1. The CDR3 extends over 17 amino acids. The V and J ends lost 6 bases and 0 bases, in that order; junction bases with no gene match: 12. Per the germline V gene, CDR1 is SEHNR and CDR2 is FQNEAQ (reference sequence). CDR3: CASRAWNRGTNQETQYF. CDR3 bases: TGTGCCAGCAGGGCCTGGAACAGGGGGACCAACCAAGAGACCCAGTACTTC.

This clonotype was detected ten times or more. The genes are TRBV11-2 and TRBJ1-1; D possibly corresponds to TRBD1 (5 bases). V shed 3 bases and J shed 2 bases, with 7 bases lying between them. Germline lookup yields CDR1 SGHAT and CDR2 FQNNGV. The CDR3 totals 13 residues. CDR3: CASSFGANTEAFF. CDR3 nucleotide sequence: TGTGCCAGCAGCTTCGGGGCTAACACTGAAGCTTTCTTT. The full variable domain, with the rest looked up from reference TRBV11-2 and TRBJ1-1, is EAGVAQSPRYKIIEKRQSVAFWCNPISGHATLYWYQQILGQGPKLLIQFQNNGVVDDSQLPKDRFSAERLKGVDSTLKIQPAKLEDSAVYLCASSFGANTEAFFGQGTRLTVV.

This clonotype was observed at least ten times. The chain recombines TRBV20-1 with TRBJ1-1; D uncertain. Germline CDR1 is DFQATT and CDR2 is SNEGSKA (reference sequence). The V gene lost 4 bases and the J gene lost 3 bases, with 18 bases spanning the gap. CDR3 length: 15 amino acids. The CDR3 region has the DNA TGCAGTGCTAAGTGGTCGAGCGGGAAGGACACTGAAGCTTTCTTT. Residues: CSAKWSSGKDTEAFF.

This chain uses TRBV3-1 with TRBJ2-5; 12 nucleotides line up with TRBD2. The CDR3 extends over 17 amino acids. V shed 2 bases and J 1 base; nucleotides not matched to a gene: 5. Germline V gene data show CDR1 as LGHDT and CDR2 as YNNKEL (reference sequence). In DNA, the CDR3 is TGTGCCAGCAGCCAAAGAGCTAGCGGGGGGGGCCAAGAGACCCAGTACTTC. As protein: CASSQRASGGGQETQYF.

This chain uses TRBV6-2 or TRBV6-3 with TRBJ1-6; D ambiguous. The CDR3 runs 14 residues. The germline V gene encodes CDR1 MNHEY and CDR2 SVGEGT. V was clipped by 4 bases and J by 10 bases, with 14 bases between them. CDR3 sequence reads: CASSWATPGSPLHF. The CDR3 DNA follows: TGTGCCAGCAGTTGGGCGACGCCCGGATCACCCCTCCACTTT.